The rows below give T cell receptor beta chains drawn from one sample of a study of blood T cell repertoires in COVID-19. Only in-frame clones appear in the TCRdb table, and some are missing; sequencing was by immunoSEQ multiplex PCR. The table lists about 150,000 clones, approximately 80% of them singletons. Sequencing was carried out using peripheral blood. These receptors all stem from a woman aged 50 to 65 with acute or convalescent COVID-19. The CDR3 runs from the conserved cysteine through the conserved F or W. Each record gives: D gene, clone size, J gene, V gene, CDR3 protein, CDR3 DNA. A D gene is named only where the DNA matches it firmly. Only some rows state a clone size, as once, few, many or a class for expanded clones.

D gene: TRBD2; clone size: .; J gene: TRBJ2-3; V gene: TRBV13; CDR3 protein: CASRERGSTDTQYF; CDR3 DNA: TGTGCCAGCAGGGAGCGGGGTTCCACAGATACGCAGTATTTT
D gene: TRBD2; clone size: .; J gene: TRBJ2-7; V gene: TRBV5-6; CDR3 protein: CASSRGSGGTYEQYF; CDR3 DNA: TGTGCCAGCTCCCGGGGTAGCGGGGGGACCTACGAGCAGTACTTC
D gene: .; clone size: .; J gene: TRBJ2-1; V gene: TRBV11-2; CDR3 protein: CASSPSYNEQFF; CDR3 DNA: TGTGCCAGCAGCCCATCCTACAATGAGCAGTTCTTC
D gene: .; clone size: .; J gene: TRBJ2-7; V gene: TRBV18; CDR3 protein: CASSPAGSQSAYEQYF; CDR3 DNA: TGTGCCAGCTCACCGGCGGGCTCCCAATCGGCCTACGAGCAGTACTTC
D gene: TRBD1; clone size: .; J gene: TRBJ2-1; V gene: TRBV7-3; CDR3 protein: CASSLRPPGRDRDLYNEQFF; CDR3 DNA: TGTGCCAGCAGCTTACGGCCGCCCGGCCGGGACAGGGATCTGTACAATGAGCAGTTCTTC
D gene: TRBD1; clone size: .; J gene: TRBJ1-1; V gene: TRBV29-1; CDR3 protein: CSMTQGAGATEAFF; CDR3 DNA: TGCAGCATGACACAGGGGGCCGGGGCCACTGAAGCTTTCTTT
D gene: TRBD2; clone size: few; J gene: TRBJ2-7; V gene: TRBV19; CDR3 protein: CASSIAKSGGSYEQYF; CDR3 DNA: TGTGCCAGTAGTATAGCGAAAAGCGGGGGTTCCTACGAGCAGTACTTC
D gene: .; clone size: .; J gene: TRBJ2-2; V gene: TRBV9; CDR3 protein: CASSVPSNTGELFF; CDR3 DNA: TGTGCCAGCAGCGTCCCGTCGAACACCGGGGAGCTGTTTTTT
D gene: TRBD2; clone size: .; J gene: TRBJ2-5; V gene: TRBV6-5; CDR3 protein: CASKRTSAETQYF; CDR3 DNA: TGTGCCAGCAAAAGGACTAGTGCAGAGACCCAGTACTTC
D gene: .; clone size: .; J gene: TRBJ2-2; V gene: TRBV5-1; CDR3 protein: CASSLGPIRGGTGELFF; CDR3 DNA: TGCGCCAGCAGCTTGGGACCTATCAGGGGTGGAACCGGGGAGCTGTTTTTT
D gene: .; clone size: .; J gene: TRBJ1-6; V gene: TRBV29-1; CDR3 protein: CSVEVGGVDSPLHF; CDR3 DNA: TGCAGCGTTGAAGTAGGAGGGGTGGATTCACCCCTCCACTTT
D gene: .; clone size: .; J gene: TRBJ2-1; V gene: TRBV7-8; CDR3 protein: CASSLQGPAEQFF; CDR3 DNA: TGTGCCAGCAGCTTACAGGGGCCGGCTGAGCAGTTCTTC
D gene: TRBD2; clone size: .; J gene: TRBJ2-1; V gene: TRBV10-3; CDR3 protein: CAISDVAGGELGEQFF; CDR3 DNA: TGTGCCATCAGTGACGTAGCGGGTGGGGAGTTGGGTGAGCAGTTCTTC
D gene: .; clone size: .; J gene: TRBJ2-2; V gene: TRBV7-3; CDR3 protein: CASRSGPTGELFF; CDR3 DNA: TGTGCCAGCAGGTCGGGTCCCACCGGGGAGCTGTTTTTT
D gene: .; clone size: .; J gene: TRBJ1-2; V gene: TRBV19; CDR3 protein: CASSINSVSGYTF; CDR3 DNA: TGTGCCAGTAGTATTAATTCAGTTTCGGGCTACACCTTC
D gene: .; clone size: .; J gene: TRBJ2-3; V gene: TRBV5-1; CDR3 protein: CASSLQSPSTDTQYF; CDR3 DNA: TGCGCCAGCAGCTTGCAGTCCCCTAGCACAGATACGCAGTATTTT
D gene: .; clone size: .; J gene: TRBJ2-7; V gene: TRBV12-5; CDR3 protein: CASGPISTGSYEQYF; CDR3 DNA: TGTGCTAGTGGTCCGATCTCGACAGGCTCCTACGAGCAGTACTTC
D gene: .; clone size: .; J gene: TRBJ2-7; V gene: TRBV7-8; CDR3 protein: CASSLVQGSYEQYF; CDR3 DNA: TGTGCCAGCAGCTTAGTGCAGGGGTCCTACGAGCAGTACTTC
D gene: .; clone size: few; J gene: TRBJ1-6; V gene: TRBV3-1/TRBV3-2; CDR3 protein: CASSQELATTSYNSPLHF; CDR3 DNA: TGTGCCAGCAGCCAAGAACTCGCAACTACTTCCTATAATTCACCCCTCCACTTT
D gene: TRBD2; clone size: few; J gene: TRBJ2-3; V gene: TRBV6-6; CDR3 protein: CASSRLAGGSTDTQYF; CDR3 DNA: TGTGCCAGCAGTCGTCTAGCGGGAGGGAGCACAGATACGCAGTATTTT
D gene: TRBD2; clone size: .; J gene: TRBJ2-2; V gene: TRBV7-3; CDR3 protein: CASGLAEISRELFF; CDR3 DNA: TGTGCCAGCGGACTAGCTGAAATTTCCCGGGAGCTGTTTTTT
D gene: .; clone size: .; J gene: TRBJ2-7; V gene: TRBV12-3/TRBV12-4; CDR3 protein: CASSPAGPEQYF; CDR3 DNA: TGTGCCAGCAGTCCAGCAGGGCCCGAGCAGTACTTC